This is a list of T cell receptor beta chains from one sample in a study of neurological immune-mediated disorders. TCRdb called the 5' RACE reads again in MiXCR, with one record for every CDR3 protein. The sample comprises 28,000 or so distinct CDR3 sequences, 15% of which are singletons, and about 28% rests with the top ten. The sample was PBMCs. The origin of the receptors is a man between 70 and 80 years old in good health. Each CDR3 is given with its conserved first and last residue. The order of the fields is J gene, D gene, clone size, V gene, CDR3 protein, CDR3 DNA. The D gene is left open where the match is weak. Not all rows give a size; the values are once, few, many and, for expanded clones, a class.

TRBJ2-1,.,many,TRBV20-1,CSARLGSSYNEQFF,TGCAGTGCTAGACTAGGAAGCTCCTACAATGAGCAGTTCTTC
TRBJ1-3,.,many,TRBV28,CASSLTPKFGLNSGNTIYF,TGTGCCAGCAGTTTAACCCCTAAGTTTGGACTGAACTCTGGAAACACCATATATTTT
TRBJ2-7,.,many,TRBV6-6,CASRLMGVTDEQYF,TGTGCCAGCAGACTAATGGGGGTTACCGACGAGCAGTACTTC
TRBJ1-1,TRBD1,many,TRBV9,CASSARTLAGTESYTEAFF,TGTGCCAGCAGCGCCCGTACCTTAGCCGGGACAGAGAGTTACACTGAAGCTTTCTTT
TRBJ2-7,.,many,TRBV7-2,CASSESSYEQYF,TGTGCCAGCAGCGAAAGCTCCTACGAGCAGTACTTC
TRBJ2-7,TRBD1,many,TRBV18,CASSPDRVWQYF,TGTGCCAGCTCACCCGACAGGGTGTGGCAGTACTTC
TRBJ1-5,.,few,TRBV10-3,CASPGGYAFSNQPQHF,TGTGCCAGCCCTGGGGGTTATGCATTTAGCAATCAGCCCCAGCATTTT
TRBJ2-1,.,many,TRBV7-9,CASSSPTQQNNEQFF,TGTGCCAGCAGCTCCCCGACCCAACAGAACAATGAGCAGTTCTTC
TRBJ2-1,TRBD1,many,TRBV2,CASSRDRANEQFF,TGTGCCAGCAGTAGGGACAGGGCGAATGAGCAGTTCTTC
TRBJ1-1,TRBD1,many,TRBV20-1,CSAIPGQGASTEAFF,TGCAGTGCCATACCGGGACAGGGCGCGTCCACTGAAGCTTTCTTT
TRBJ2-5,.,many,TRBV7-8,CASSLTGTGETQYF,TGTGCCAGCAGCTTAACGGGGACCGGAGAGACCCAGTACTTC
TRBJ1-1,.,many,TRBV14,CASSQGFESEAFF,TGTGCCAGCAGCCAAGGTTTCGAGTCTGAAGCTTTCTTT
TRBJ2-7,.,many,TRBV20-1,CSATDFTYEQYF,TGCAGTGCTACAGACTTTACTTACGAGCAGTACTTC
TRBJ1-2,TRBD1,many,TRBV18,CASSPPNRGRTTNYGYTF,TGTGCCAGCTCACCACCGAACAGGGGGCGAACAACTAACTATGGCTACACCTTC
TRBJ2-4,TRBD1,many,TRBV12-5,CASGLVRDRGVIQYF,TGTGCTAGTGGTTTGGTAAGGGACAGGGGGGTCATTCAGTACTTC
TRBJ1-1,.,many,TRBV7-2,CASRPTFSGTEAFF,TGTGCCAGCAGACCGACATTCTCAGGCACTGAAGCTTTCTTT
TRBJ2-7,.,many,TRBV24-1,CATGLEGSYEQYF,TGTGCCACCGGCCTCGAGGGCTCCTACGAGCAGTACTTC
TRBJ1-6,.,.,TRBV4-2,CASGRKGDNSPLHF,TGTGCCAGCGGACGAAAGGGCGATAATTCACCCCTCCACTTT
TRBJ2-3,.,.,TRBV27,CASRGPTDTQYF,TGTGCCAGCAGGGGGCCTACAGATACGCAGTATTTT
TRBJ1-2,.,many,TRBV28,CASTAARANYGYTF,TGTGCCAGCACCGCAGCGAGAGCTAACTATGGCTACACCTTC
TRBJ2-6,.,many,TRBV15,CATSRDLDSGANVLTF,TGTGCCACCAGCAGAGATCTCGACTCTGGGGCCAACGTCCTGACTTTC
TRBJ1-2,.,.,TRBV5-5,CASSFLGRGTDGYTF,TGTGCCAGCAGCTTCCTCGGGAGGGGGACGGATGGATACACCTTC
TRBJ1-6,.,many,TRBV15,CATSLRVLGNSPLHF,TGTGCCACCAGCCTTAGGGTTTTGGGGAATTCACCCCTCCACTTT
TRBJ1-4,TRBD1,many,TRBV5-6,CASSPTPGQIPDREKLFF,TGTGCCAGCAGCCCAACACCGGGACAGATCCCCGATCGTGAAAAACTGTTTTTT
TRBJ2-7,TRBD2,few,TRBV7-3,CASSLRSGDEQYF,TGTGCCAGCAGCTTAAGGAGCGGGGACGAGCAGTACTTC
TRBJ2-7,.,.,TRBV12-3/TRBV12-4,CASSLAEAGEQYF,TGTGCCAGCAGTTTAGCGGAGGCTGGCGAGCAGTACTTC
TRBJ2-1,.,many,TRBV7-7,CASSLGDSPSNEQFF,TGTGCCAGCAGCTTAGGTGACAGTCCTTCCAATGAGCAGTTCTTC
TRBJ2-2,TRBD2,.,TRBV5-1,CASSSGTHNPGTSPKRTNTGELFF,TGCGCCAGCAGCTCGGGAACACACAACCCCGGGACTAGCCCGAAGAGAACGAACACCGGGGAGCTGTTTTTT
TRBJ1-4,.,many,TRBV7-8,CASSSHGEKLFF,TGTGCCAGCAGCTCGCATGGGGAAAAACTGTTTTTT
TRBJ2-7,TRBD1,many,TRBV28,CASMVGGQGEQYF,TGTGCCAGCATGGTAGGGGGCCAGGGGGAGCAGTACTTC
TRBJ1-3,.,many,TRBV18,CASSRSAGRNGNTIYF,TGTGCCAGCTCACGGTCGGCAGGGAGGAATGGAAACACCATATATTTT
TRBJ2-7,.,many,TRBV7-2,CASSPQSIHEQYF,TGTGCCAGCAGCCCCCAGAGTATTCACGAGCAGTACTTC
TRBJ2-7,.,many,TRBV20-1,CSATGTSSYEQYF,TGCAGTGCAACCGGGACAAGCTCCTACGAGCAGTACTTC
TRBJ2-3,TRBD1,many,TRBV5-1,CASSLEGTGITDTQYF,TGCGCCAGCAGCTTGGAGGGGACAGGGATCACAGATACGCAGTATTTT
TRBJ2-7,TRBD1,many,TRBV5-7,CASSRNPGTGVVEQYF,TGTGCCAGCAGCCGAAATCCAGGGACAGGGGTCGTCGAGCAGTACTTC
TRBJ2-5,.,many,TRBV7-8,CASSLAQETQYF,TGTGCCAGCAGCTTAGCGCAAGAGACCCAGTACTTC
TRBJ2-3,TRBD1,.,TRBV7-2,CASNSPTGAQYF,TGTGCCAGCAACTCTCCCACAGGGGCGCAGTATTTT
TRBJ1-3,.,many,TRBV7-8,CASSLGRDSGNTIYF,TGTGCCAGCAGCTTAGGCCGGGACTCTGGAAACACCATATATTTT
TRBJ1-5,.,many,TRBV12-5,CASGEGTGASQPQHF,TGTGCTAGTGGAGAAGGGACGGGGGCGAGTCAGCCCCAGCATTTT
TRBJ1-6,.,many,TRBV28,CASIRGGGSESPLHF,TGTGCCAGCATACGGGGGGGAGGGTCGGAGTCACCCCTCCACTTT
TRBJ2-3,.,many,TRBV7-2,CASSLGGGFLDTQYF,TGTGCCAGCAGCTTAGGGGGGGGCTTTTTAGATACGCAGTATTTT
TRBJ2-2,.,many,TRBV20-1,CSARDKGSTGELFF,TGCAGTGCTAGAGATAAAGGGTCGACCGGGGAGCTGTTTTTT
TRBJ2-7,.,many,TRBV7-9,CASSLGQATYEQYF,TGTGCCAGCAGCTTGGGGCAGGCCACCTACGAGCAGTACTTC
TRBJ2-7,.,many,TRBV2,CASSESRGTYEQYF,TGTGCCAGCAGTGAATCCAGGGGAACCTACGAGCAGTACTTC
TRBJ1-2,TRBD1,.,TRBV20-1,CSVAQGATSYTF,TGCAGTGTCGCACAGGGGGCGACGAGCTACACCTTC
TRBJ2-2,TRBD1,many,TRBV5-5,CASSPGQGRITGELFF,TGTGCCAGCAGCCCAGGACAGGGACGGATCACCGGGGAGCTGTTTTTT
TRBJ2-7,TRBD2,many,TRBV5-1,CASSRGGTLSYEQYF,TGCGCCAGCAGCCGGGGGGGGACATTATCCTACGAGCAGTACTTC